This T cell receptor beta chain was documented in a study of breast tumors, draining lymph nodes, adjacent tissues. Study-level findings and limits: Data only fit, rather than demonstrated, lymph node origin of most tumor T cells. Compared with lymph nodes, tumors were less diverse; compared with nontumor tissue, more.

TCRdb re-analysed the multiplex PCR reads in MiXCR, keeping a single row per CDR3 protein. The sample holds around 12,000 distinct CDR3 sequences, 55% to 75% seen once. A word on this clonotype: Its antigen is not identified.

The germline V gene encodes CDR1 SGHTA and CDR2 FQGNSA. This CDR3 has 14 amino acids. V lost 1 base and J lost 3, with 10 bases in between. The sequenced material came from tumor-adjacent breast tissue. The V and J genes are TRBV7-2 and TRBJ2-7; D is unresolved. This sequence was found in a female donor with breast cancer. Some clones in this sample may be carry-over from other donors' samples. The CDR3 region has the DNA TGTGCCAGCAGCTTAGAGAGCAAACTCTACGAGCAGTACTTC. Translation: CASSLESKLYEQYF.